A selection of T cell receptor beta chains follows, all from one sample in a study of blood T cell repertoires in COVID-19. Clones were sequenced by immunoSEQ multiplex PCR, and TCRdb holds only the in-frame ones, with some missing. Of under 90,000 clones listed, roughly 85% are singletons. Sequences were obtained from peripheral blood. The receptors stem from a woman aged 45-59 years with COVID-19, enrolled during active disease. Both conserved end residues are part of each CDR3. The D gene is left open where the match is weak. Size values are once, few and many counts, or a class for expanded clones, and some rows have none.

>TRBV7-3|TRBJ2-3|-|-
CASSSGGPPYTDTQYF
TGTGCCAGCAGCTCCGGTGGGCCACCCTACACAGATACGCAGTATTTT
>TRBV12-3/TRBV12-4|TRBJ2-5|-|-
CASSLSVTQYF
TGTGCCAGCAGTTTATCAGTGACCCAGTACTTC
>TRBV7-8|TRBJ2-5|-|-
CASSPRLWGQTQYF
TGTGCCAGCAGCCCCCGGCTTTGGGGCCAGACCCAGTACTTC
>TRBV30|TRBJ1-5|-|-
CAWTLPGGSNQPQHF
TGTGCCTGGACTCTACCGGGGGGTAGCAATCAGCCCCAGCATTTT
>TRBV28|TRBJ2-3|-|TRBD2
CASSPYHGGGSIDTQYF
TGTGCCAGCAGTCCATATCACGGGGGGGGAAGTATAGATACGCAGTATTTT
>TRBV9|TRBJ2-2|-|-
CASSLLQGFGELFF
TGTGCCAGCAGCTTGTTACAGGGATTCGGGGAGCTGTTTTTT
>TRBV29-1|TRBJ2-7|-|-
CSVEDTYEQYF
TGCAGCGTTGAGGACACCTACGAGCAGTACTTC
>TRBV7-9|TRBJ2-2|-|-
CASSSLATGETGELFF
TGTGCCAGCAGCTCTCTGGCGACGGGGGAAACCGGGGAGCTGTTTTTT
>TRBV2|TRBJ2-7|-|TRBD2
CASGAWAGASYEQYF
TGTGCCAGCGGGGCGTGGGCGGGAGCATCCTACGAGCAGTACTTC
>TRBV27|TRBJ1-6|-|-
CASSETGGRNSPLHF
TGTGCCAGCAGTGAAACGGGAGGCCGTAATTCACCCCTCCACTTT
>TRBV10-3|TRBJ2-7|-|-
CAISEKPGSGYEQYF
TGTGCCATCAGTGAGAAACCCGGTTCTGGTTACGAGCAGTACTTC
>TRBV28|TRBJ1-2|-|-
CASSPLRGSGYTF
TGTGCCAGCAGTCCCCTAAGGGGCTCCGGCTACACCTTC
>TRBV15|TRBJ1-1|once|-
CATSVGDTEAFF
TGTGCCACCAGCGTGGGAGACACTGAAGCTTTCTTT
>TRBV19|TRBJ1-1|-|-
CASSRRLTNTEAFF
TGTGCCAGTAGTAGGCGACTAACGAACACTGAAGCTTTCTTT
>TRBV29-1|TRBJ2-6|-|-
CSVNSYSGANVLTF
TGCAGCGTGAACAGCTACTCTGGGGCCAACGTCCTGACTTTC
>TRBV24-1|TRBJ2-3|-|-
CATSPGTYSATQYF
TGTGCCACCAGTCCCGGGACATATTCAGCTACGCAGTATTTT
>TRBV5-1|TRBJ2-6|-|TRBD1
CASSSGTALTGANVLTF
TGCGCCAGCAGCTCCGGGACAGCTTTAACTGGGGCCAACGTCCTGACTTTC
>TRBV12-3/TRBV12-4|TRBJ1-1|-|-
CASSLMRETEAFF
TGTGCCAGCAGTTTAATGAGGGAGACTGAAGCTTTCTTT
>TRBV27|TRBJ2-3|-|TRBD2
CASSLRAWSAGGPDTQYF
TGTGCCAGCAGTTTGAGGGCATGGTCGGCGGGAGGGCCAGATACGCAGTATTTT
>TRBV25-1|TRBJ1-5|-|TRBD1
CASSRTGDQPQHF
TGTGCCAGCAGTCGTACAGGGGATCAGCCCCAGCATTTT
>TRBV28|TRBJ2-7|once|-
CASSFNTYYEQYF
TGTGCCAGCAGTTTTAATACCTATTACGAGCAGTACTTC
>TRBV4-1|TRBJ2-7|-|TRBD1
CASSQMDRGLGYEQYF
TGCGCCAGCAGCCAGATGGACAGGGGTTTGGGTTACGAGCAGTACTTC
>TRBV19|TRBJ2-2|-|-
CASSIASTGELFF
TGTGCCAGTAGTATTGCCAGCACCGGGGAGCTGTTTTTT
>TRBV25-1|TRBJ2-6|-|-
CASSGSGANVLTF
TGTGCCAGCAGCGGGAGTGGGGCCAACGTCCTGACTTTC
>TRBV15|TRBJ1-5|few|TRBD1
CATSREIVGQGYQPQHF
TGTGCCACCAGCAGAGAAATAGTCGGACAGGGGTATCAGCCCCAGCATTTT
>TRBV27|TRBJ1-4|once|TRBD1
CASSARDRVGKLFF
TGTGCCAGCAGTGCAAGGGACAGGGTTGGAAAACTGTTTTTT
>TRBV4-1|TRBJ2-5|-|-
CASSQDNSRQETQYF
TGCGCCAGCAGCCAAGATAATTCGCGACAAGAGACCCAGTACTTC